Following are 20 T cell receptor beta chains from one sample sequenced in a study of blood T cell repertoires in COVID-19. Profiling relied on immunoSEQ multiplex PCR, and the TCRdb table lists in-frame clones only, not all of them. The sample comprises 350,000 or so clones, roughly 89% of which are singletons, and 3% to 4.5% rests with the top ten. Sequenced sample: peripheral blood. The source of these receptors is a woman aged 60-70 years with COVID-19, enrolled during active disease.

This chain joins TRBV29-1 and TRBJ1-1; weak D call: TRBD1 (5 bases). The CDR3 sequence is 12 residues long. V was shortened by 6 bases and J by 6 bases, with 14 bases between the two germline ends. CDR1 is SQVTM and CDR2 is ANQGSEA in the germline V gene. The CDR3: CSVSRVGAEAFF. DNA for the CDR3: TGCAGCGTGTCCCGTGTAGGGGCTGAAGCTTTCTTT. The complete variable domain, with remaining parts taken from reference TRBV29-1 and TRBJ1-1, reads SAVISQKPSRDICQRGTSLTIQCQVDSQVTMMFWYRQQPGQSLTLIATANQGSEATYESGFVIDKFPISRPNLTFSTLTVSNMSPEDSSIYLCSVSRVGAEAFFGQGTRLTVV.

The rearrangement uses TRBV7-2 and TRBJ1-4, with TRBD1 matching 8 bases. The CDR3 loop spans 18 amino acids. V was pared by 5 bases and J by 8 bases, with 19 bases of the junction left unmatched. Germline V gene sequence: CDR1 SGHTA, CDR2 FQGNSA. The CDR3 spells CASSRKSFLTGENEKLFF. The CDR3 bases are TGTGCCAGCAGCCGCAAAAGCTTTTTGACAGGGGAAAACGAAAAACTGTTTTTT.

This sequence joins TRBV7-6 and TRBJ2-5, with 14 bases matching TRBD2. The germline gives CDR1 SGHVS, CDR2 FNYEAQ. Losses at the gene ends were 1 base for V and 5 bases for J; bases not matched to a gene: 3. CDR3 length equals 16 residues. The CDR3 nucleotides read TGTGCCAGCAGCTTAGGGGGACTAGCGGGGGTGGAGACCCAGTACTTC. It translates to CASSLGGLAGVETQYF.

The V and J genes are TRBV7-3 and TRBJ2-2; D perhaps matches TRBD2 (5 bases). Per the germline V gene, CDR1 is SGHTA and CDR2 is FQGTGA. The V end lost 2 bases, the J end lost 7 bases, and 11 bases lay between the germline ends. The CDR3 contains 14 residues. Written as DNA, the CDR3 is TGTGCCAGCAGCTTACTTCCGGGGAGCGGGGAGCTGTTTTTT. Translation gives CASSLLPGSGELFF. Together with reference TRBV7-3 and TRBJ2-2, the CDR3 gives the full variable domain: GAGVSQTPSNKVTEKGKYVELRCDPISGHTALYWYRQSLGQGPEFLIYFQGTGAADDSGLPNDRFFAVRPEGSVSTLKIQRTERGDSAVYLCASSLLPGSGELFFGEGSRLTVL.

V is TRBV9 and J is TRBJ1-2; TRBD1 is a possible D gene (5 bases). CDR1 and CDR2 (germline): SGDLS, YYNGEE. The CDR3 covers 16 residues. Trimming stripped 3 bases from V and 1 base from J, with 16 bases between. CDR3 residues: CASSGPRQGLNYGYTF. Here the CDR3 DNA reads TGTGCCAGCAGCGGCCCGCGGCAGGGCCTTAACTATGGCTACACCTTC. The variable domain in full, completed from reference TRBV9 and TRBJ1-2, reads DSGVTQTPKHLITATGQRVTLRCSPRSGDLSVYWYQQSLDQGLQFLIQYYNGEERAKGNILERFSAQQFPDLHSELNLSSLELGDSALYFCASSGPRQGLNYGYTFGSGTRLTVV.

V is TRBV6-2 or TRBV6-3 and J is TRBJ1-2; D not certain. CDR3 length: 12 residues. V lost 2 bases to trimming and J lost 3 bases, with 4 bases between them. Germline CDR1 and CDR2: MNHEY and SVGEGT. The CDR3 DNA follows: TGTGCCAGCAGTTACACGGACTATGGCTACACCTTC. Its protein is CASSYTDYGYTF.

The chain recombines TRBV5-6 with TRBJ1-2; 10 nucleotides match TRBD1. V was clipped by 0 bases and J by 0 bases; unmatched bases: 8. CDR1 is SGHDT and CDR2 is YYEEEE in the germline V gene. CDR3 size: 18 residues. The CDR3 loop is CASSLVLGQGSANYGYTF. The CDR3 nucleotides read TGTGCCAGCAGCTTGGTTCTGGGACAGGGGTCGGCTAACTATGGCTACACCTTC.

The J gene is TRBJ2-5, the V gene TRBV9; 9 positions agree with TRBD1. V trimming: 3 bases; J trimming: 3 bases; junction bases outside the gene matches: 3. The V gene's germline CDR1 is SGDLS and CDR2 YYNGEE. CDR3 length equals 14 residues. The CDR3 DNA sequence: TGTGCCAGCAGCGCGGGACAGGGAGAAGAGACCCAGTACTTC. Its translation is CASSAGQGEETQYF.

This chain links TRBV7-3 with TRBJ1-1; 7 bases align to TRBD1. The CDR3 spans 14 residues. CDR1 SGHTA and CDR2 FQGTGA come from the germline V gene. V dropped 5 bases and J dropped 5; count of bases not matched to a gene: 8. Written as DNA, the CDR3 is TGTGCCAGCAGCAAAGGGGGCGCGGGTACTGAAGCTTTCTTT. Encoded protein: CASSKGGAGTEAFF.

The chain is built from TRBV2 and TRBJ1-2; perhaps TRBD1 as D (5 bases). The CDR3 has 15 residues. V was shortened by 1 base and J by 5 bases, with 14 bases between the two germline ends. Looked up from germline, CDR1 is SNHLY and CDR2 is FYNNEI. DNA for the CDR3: TGTGCCAGCAGTGAAGGGGGGGGATTCCGGTATGGCTACACCTTC. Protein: CASSEGGGFRYGYTF.

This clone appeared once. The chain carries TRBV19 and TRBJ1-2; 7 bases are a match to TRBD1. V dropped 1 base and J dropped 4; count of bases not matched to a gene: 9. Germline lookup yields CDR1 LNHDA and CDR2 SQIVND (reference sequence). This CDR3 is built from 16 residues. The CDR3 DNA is TGTGCCAGTAGTATAGGAACCGGGACAGCCTTCTATGGCTACACCTTC. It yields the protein CASSIGTGTAFYGYTF.

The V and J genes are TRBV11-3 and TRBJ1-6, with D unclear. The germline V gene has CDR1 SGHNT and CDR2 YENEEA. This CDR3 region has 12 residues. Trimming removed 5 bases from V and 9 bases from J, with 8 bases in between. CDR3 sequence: CASSNRGSPLHF. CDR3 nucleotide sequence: TGTGCCAGCAGCAACCGAGGTTCACCCCTCCACTTT.

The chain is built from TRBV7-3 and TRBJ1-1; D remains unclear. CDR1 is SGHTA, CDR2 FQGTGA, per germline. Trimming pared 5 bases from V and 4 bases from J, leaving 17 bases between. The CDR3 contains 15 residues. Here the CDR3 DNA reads TGTGCCAGCAGCCACGCTTCTGCGGGAAGCACTGAAGCTTTCTTT. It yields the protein CASSHASAGSTEAFF.

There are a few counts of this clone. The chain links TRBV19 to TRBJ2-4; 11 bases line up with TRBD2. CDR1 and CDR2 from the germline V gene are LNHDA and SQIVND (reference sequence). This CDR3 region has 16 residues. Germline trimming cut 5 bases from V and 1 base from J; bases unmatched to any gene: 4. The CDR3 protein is CASSSASGGAKNIQYF. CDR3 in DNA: TGTGCCAGTAGTTCCGCTAGCGGGGGGGCCAAAAACATTCAGTACTTC.

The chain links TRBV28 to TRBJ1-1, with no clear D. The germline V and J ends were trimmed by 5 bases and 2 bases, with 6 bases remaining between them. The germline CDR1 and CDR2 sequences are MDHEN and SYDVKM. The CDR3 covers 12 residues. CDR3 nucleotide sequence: TGTGCCAGCAGTATGAGTAACACTGAAGCTTTCTTT. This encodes CASSMSNTEAFF.

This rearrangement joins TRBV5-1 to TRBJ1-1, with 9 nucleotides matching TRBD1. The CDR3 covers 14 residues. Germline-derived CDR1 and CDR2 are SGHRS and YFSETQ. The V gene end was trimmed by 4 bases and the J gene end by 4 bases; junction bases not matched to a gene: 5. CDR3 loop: CASSQDRGVTEAFF. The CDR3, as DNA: TGCGCCAGCAGCCAAGACAGGGGGGTCACTGAAGCTTTCTTT.

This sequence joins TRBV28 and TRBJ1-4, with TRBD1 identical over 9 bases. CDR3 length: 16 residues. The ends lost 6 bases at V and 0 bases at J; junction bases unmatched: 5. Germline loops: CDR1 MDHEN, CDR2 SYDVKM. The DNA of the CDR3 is TGTGCCAGCAGACGATGGACAGGGGCAACTAATGAAAAACTGTTTTTT. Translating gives CASRRWTGATNEKLFF. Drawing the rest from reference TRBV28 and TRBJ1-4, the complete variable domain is DVKVTQSSRYLVKRTGEKVFLECVQDMDHENMFWYRQDPGLGLRLIYFSYDVKMKEKGDIPEGYSVSREKKERFSLILESASTNQTSMYLCASRRWTGATNEKLFFGSGTQLSVL.

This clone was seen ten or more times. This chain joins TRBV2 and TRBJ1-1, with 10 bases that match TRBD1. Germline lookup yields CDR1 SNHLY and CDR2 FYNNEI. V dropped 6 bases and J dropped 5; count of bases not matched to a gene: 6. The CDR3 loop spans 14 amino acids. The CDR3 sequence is CASRGTGVGTEAFF. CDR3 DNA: TGTGCCAGCAGGGGGACAGGGGTGGGGACTGAAGCTTTCTTT.

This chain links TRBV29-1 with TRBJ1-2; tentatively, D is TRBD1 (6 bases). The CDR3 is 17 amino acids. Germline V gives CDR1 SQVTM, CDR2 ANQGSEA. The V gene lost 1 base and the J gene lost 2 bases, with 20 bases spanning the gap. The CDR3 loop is CSVEVLSGAGVNYGYTF. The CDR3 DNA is TGCAGCGTTGAAGTATTATCAGGGGCTGGGGTAAACTATGGCTACACCTTC.

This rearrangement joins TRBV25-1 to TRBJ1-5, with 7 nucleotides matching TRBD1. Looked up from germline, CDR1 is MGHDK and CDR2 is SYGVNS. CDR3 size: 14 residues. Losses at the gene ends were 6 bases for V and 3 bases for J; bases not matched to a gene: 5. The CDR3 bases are TGTGCCAGCAGGGGGCAGGGGGACAATCAGCCCCAGCATTTT. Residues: CASRGQGDNQPQHF.